Detailed here is one T cell receptor (beta chain). Its antigen is as yet unknown. The PCR had 60 Vbeta and 13 Jbeta primers. Clones were read by immunoSEQ multiplex PCR, and TCRdb kept only the in-frame ones, dropping some. The table shows some 170,000 clones, with roughly 78% occurring only once. This sample is part of a study of cytomegalovirus exposure and HLA in healthy donors. Study background: Falling in the Caucasian-associated ancestry cluster were 65% to 90% of 398 genotyped donors.

The J segment lost 3 bases and the V segment lost 5 bases, leaving 5 bases of the junction unmatched. This CDR3 contains 15 residues. Looked up from germline, CDR1 is SEHNR and CDR2 is FQNEAQ (reference sequence). Study-wide findings and caveats: Cytomegalovirus association was assigned to about 150 TCR beta chains. In a later analysis, compared with equally common non-associated chains, HLA-associated beta chains were more expanded. Owing to their indistinguishability, certain V segments, notably TRBV6-2 and TRBV6-3, were excluded.

The receptor was derived from a man between 40 and 49 years old in good health and CMV-seronegative. Material for sequencing was PBMCs. The chain uses TRBV7-9 and TRBJ2-3, with TRBD1 matching over 10 bases. The CDR3 region is CASSPGQGYTDTQYF. The CDR3 DNA is TGTGCCAGCAGCCCGGGACAGGGGTATACAGATACGCAGTATTTT.